These T cell receptor beta chains were read from a single sample in a study of early T cells in non-severe SARS-CoV-2 infection. MiXCR was run by TCRdb on the 5' RACE reads, yielding one entry per CDR3 protein. The sample carries approximately 77,000 distinct CDR3 sequences, around 15% recorded once. The sample comprised whole blood. The receptors derive from an adult who was a healthcare worker with PCR-confirmed SARS-CoV-2 infection or an uninfected control (not recorded which). Each CDR3 is given with its conserved first and last residue.

J: TRBJ2-1
length: 14
V: TRBV6-5
CDR3: CASNRQGLDNEQFF

J: TRBJ1-1
length: 13
V: TRBV10-3
CDR3: CAISEQGATEAFF

J: TRBJ2-6
length: 12
V: TRBV29-1
CDR3: CSVETGANVLIF

J: TRBJ1-1
length: 15
V: TRBV24-1
CDR3: CATSDFRAGRTEAFF

J: TRBJ1-2
length: 16
V: TRBV28
CDR3: CASRRGEITFHYGYTF

J: TRBJ2-3
length: 13
V: TRBV20-1
CDR3: CSAELSSTDTQYF

J: TRBJ1-5
length: 18
V: TRBV18
CDR3: CASSPQPPGDWSNQPQHF

J: TRBJ1-2
length: 11
V: TRBV5-6
CDR3: CASSSLYGYTF

J: TRBJ2-3
length: 14
V: TRBV28
CDR3: CASSFRGNQDTQYF

J: TRBJ2-1
length: 14
V: TRBV2
CDR3: CASSGQSSYNEQFF

J: TRBJ2-7
length: 13
V: TRBV10-3
CDR3: CAISESEPYEQYF

J: TRBJ1-4
length: 13
V: TRBV19
CDR3: CASRGQVEEKLFF

J: TRBJ1-2
length: 12
V: TRBV7-2
CDR3: CASSQNDYGYTF

J: TRBJ2-5
length: 14
V: TRBV29-1
CDR3: CSVEDPASQETQYF

J: TRBJ1-2
length: 11
V: TRBV29-1
CDR3: CSVVRDGGYTF

J: TRBJ2-4
length: 14
V: TRBV6-2/TRBV6-3
CDR3: CASSYSIAKNIQYF

J: TRBJ1-2
length: 11
V: TRBV29-1
CDR3: CSVEGPYGYTF

J: TRBJ2-2
length: 16
V: TRBV19
CDR3: CASIPPWTGVPGELFF

J: TRBJ2-7
length: 14
V: TRBV12-5
CDR3: CASGPGTGDYEQYF

J: TRBJ1-2
length: 14
V: TRBV24-1
CDR3: CATSPGQEFYGYTF

J: TRBJ2-1
length: 16
V: TRBV27
CDR3: CASTTRDSFSFDEQFF

J: TRBJ2-7
length: 15
V: TRBV10-3
CDR3: CAISESAVTPYEQYF

J: TRBJ1-2
length: 14
V: TRBV7-9
CDR3: CASSSAGTGGGYTF

J: TRBJ1-1
length: 14
V: TRBV5-4
CDR3: CASSLARRDTEAFF

J: TRBJ2-2
length: 18
V: TRBV7-8
CDR3: CASSPGAGGLRNTGELFF

J: TRBJ2-6
length: 17
V: TRBV7-3
CDR3: CASSPSGGLSGANVLTF

J: TRBJ2-1
length: 15
V: TRBV6-5
CDR3: CASSYSKYRAGEQFF

J: TRBJ2-5
length: 14
V: TRBV5-1
CDR3: CASSNRSPQETQYF

J: TRBJ2-2
length: 14
V: TRBV3-1
CDR3: CASSQNGVTGELFF

J: TRBJ2-5
length: 13
V: TRBV7-2
CDR3: CASTQPGQETQYF

J: TRBJ2-2
length: 12
V: TRBV6-2/TRBV6-3
CDR3: CASNGQGGELFF

J: TRBJ2-3
length: 14
V: TRBV29-1
CDR3: CSVDPRGGSDTQYF

J: TRBJ2-1
length: 14
V: TRBV11-3
CDR3: CASSLVEGDNEQFF

J: TRBJ2-6
length: 18
V: TRBV19
CDR3: CASSNEWDTSSGANVLTF

J: TRBJ2-7
length: 15
V: TRBV6-2/TRBV6-3
CDR3: CASNEIAGLVYEQYF

J: TRBJ1-6
length: 16
V: TRBV18
CDR3: CASSPLPTGDNSPLHF

J: TRBJ1-2
length: 13
V: TRBV20-1
CDR3: CSARRSGTIGYTF

J: TRBJ2-1
length: 14
V: TRBV7-6
CDR3: CASSLVPGGFEQFF

J: TRBJ2-7
length: 15
V: TRBV7-8
CDR3: CASSLANQGSYEQYF

J: TRBJ2-1
length: 14
V: TRBV19
CDR3: CATRNRANRGEQFF

J: TRBJ2-2
length: 16
V: TRBV6-2/TRBV6-3
CDR3: CASSYSHGAFTGELFF